This TCR beta chain derives from a study of cytomegalovirus exposure and HLA in healthy donors. Study-level information: The 120 or so validation repertoires were reported in a later analysis to have been generated on the same platform as the 666 first-cohort repertoires. Whole-study results and caveats: Three chains linked to CMV were shown in vitro to be specific for CMV antigens. Cytomegalovirus-associated status was assigned to approximately 160 TCR beta chains. The classifier reportedly diagnosed cytomegalovirus status with high specificity and sensitivity.

Profiled with immunoSEQ multiplex PCR; TCRdb holds only in-frame clones, not every one. The sample has 250,000 or so clones, around 87% seen once. Trimming took 2 bases from V and 7 from J; bases not matched to a gene: 4. The CDR3 extends over 14 amino acids. The germline V gene has CDR1 MDHEN and CDR2 SYDVKM. This clone was seen a single time. The antigen is undetermined. V gene TRBV28 combines with J gene TRBJ2-1; 8 bases are a match to TRBD2. This receptor was identified in a man between 18 and 35 years old in good health and CMV-seronegative. Sequenced material: PBMCs. CDR3 bases: TGTGCCAGCAGTTTAGCGGGACTAGGGAATGAGCAGTTCTTC. Translation: CASSLAGLGNEQFF.